This T cell receptor beta chain was retrieved from a study of Ad26.COV2.S vaccination and SARS-CoV-2 variants. Study outcomes and limitations: Quantification of TCR breadth and depth may have yielded underestimates of total T cell responses.

This clone was observed a few times. The antigen is undetermined. The protocol was immunoSEQ multiplex PCR, while the TCRdb copy is restricted to in-frame clones and leaves out a portion. The profile covers roughly 270,000 clones, with more than 70% appearing a single time and 2.5% to 3.5% taken by the ten largest. Germline CDR1 reads KGHSH; CDR2 reads LQKENI. The CDR3 loop spans 15 amino acids. V was pared by 3 bases and J by 0 bases, with 11 bases between. Noted treatment: roughly 18 received Ad26.COV2.S at low or high dose, single or two shots; about 5 received placebo; per-sample allocation not given. Following the first vaccine or placebo injection, samples were taken on day 63. Participants' vaccine, an Ad26 vector, delivered Wuhan-strain SARS-CoV-2 spike.

J is TRBJ1-1 and V is TRBV18; weak D call: TRBD1 (5 bases). The clonotype comes from a person aged 18-60 years who received the Ad26.COV2.S COVID-19 vaccine or a placebo. The sample here was peripheral blood, taken in a trial of Ad26.COV2.S vaccine versus placebo. The CDR3 bases are TGTGCCAGCTCACCCGGGGGGAGCATGAACACTGAAGCTTTCTTT. It is translated as CASSPGGSMNTEAFF.